This T cell receptor beta chain was captured by sequencing in a study of blood T cell repertoires in COVID-19. Here immunoSEQ multiplex PCR was the method, and the copy in TCRdb shows in-frame clones only, minus some. The sample yields some 200,000 clones, approximately 90% seen once. Trimming stripped 6 bases from V and 1 base from J, with 10 bases between. This CDR3 has 14 amino acids. Germline V gene lookup returns CDR1 MDHEN and CDR2 SYDVKM. The sample was peripheral blood. This TCR came from a man aged 45-65 years with COVID-19, enrolled during active disease. The genes are TRBV28 and TRBJ1-5, with D possibly matching TRBD1 (6 bases). The CDR3 is CASRGGGSNQPQHF. CDR3 coding DNA: TGTGCCAGCAGAGGGGGGGGAAGCAATCAGCCCCAGCATTTT.